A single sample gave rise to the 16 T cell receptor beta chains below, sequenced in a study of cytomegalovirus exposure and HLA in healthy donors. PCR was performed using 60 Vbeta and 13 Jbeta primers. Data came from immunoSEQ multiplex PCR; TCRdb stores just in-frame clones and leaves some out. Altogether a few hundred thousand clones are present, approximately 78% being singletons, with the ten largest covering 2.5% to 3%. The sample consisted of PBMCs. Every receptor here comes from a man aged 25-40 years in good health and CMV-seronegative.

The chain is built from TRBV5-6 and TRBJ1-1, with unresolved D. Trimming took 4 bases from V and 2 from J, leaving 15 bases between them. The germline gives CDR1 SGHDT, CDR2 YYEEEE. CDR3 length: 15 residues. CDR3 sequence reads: CASSHLRERNTEAFF. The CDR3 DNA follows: TGTGCCAGCAGCCACCTTAGGGAGAGAAACACTGAAGCTTTCTTT.

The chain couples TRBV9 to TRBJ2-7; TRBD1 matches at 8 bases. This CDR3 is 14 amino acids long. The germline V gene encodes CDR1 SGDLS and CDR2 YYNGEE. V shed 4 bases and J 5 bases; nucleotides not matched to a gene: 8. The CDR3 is CASSSGTGSDEQYF. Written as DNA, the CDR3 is TGTGCCAGCAGCTCCGGGACAGGAAGTGACGAGCAGTACTTC.

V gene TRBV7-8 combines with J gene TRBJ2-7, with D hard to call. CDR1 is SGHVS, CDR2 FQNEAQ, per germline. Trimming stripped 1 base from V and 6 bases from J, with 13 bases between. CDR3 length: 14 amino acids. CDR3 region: CASSLVIDSREQYF. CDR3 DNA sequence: TGTGCCAGCAGCTTAGTAATAGACTCACGCGAGCAGTACTTC.

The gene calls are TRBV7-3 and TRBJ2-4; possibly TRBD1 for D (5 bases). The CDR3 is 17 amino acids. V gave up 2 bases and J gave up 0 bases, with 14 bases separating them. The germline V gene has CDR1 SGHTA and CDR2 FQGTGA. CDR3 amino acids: CASSLSQGLRAKNIQYF. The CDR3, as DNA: TGTGCCAGCAGCTTATCTCAGGGTTTGAGAGCCAAAAACATTCAGTACTTC. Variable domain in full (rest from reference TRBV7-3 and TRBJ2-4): GAGVSQTPSNKVTEKGKYVELRCDPISGHTALYWYRQSLGQGPEFLIYFQGTGAADDSGLPNDRFFAVRPEGSVSTLKIQRTERGDSAVYLCASSLSQGLRAKNIQYFGAGTRLSVL.

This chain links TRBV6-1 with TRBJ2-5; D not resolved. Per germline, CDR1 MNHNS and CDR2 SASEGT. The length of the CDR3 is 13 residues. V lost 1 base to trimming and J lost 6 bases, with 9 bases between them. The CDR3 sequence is CASSEERLKTQYF. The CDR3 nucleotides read TGTGCCAGCAGTGAAGAGAGACTTAAGACCCAGTACTTC.

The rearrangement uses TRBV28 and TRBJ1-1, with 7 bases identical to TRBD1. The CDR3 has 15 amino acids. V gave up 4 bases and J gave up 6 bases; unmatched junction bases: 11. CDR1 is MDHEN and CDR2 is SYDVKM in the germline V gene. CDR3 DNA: TGTGCCAGCAGTTCCCTACAGGGGAGGTCAGCTGAAGCTTTCTTT. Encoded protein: CASSSLQGRSAEAFF.

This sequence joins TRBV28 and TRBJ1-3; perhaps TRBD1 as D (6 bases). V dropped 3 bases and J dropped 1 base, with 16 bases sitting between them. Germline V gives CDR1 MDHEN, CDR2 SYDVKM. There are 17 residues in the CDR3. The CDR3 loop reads CASSFGGGGLSGNTIYF. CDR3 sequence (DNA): TGTGCCAGCAGTTTTGGTGGGGGCGGGTTGTCTGGAAACACCATATATTTT. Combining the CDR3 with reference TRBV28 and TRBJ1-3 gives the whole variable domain DVKVTQSSRYLVKRTGEKVFLECVQDMDHENMFWYRQDPGLGLRLIYFSYDVKMKEKGDIPEGYSVSREKKERFSLILESASTNQTSMYLCASSFGGGGLSGNTIYFGEGSWLTVV.

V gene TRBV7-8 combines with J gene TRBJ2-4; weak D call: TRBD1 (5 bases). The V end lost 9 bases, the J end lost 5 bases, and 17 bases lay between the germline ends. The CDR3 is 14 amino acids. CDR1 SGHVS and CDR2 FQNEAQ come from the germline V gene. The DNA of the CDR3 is TGTGCCAGTGGAAGGGGCGAAAACGAAAACATTCAGTACTTC. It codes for CASGRGENENIQYF. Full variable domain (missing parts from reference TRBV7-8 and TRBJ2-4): GAGVSQSPRYKVAKRGQDVALRCDPISGHVSLFWYQQALGQGPEFLTYFQNEAQLDKSGLPSDRFFAERPEGSVSTLKIQRTQQEDSAVYLCASGRGENENIQYFGAGTRLSVL.

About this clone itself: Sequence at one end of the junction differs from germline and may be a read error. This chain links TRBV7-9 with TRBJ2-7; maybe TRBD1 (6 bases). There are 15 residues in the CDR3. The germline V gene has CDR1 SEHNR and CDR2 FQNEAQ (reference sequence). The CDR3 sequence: CSSSPGAVVSYEQYF. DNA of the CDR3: TGTTCCAGCAGCCCAGGGGCCGTCGTATCCTACGAGCAGTACTTC. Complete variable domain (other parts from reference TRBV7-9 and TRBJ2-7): DTGVSQNPRHKITKRGQNVTFRCDPISEHNRLYWYRQTLGQGPEFLTYFQNEAQLEKSRLLSDRFSAERPKGSFSTLEIQRTEQGDSAMYLCSSSPGAVVSYEQYFGPGTRLTVT.

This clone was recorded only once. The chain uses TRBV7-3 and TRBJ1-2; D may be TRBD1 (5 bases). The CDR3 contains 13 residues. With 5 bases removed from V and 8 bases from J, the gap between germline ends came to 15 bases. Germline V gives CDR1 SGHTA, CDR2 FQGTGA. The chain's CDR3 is CASSQGAGDGYTF. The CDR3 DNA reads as TGTGCCAGCAGCCAAGGGGCAGGAGACGGCTACACCTTC.

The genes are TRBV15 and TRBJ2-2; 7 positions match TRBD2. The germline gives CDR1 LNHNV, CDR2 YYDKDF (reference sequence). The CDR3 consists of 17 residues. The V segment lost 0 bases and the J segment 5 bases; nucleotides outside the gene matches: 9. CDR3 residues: CATSRDQAGYETGELFF. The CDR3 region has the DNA TGTGCCACCAGCAGAGATCAAGCGGGGTATGAAACCGGGGAGCTGTTTTTT.

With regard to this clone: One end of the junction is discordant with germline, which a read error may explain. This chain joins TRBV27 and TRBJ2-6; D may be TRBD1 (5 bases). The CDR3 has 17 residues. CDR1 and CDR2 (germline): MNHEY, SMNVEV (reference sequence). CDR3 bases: TGTGCCAGCAGTTTATTTGGCCGGCGCTCTGGGGCCAGCGTCCTGACTTTC. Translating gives CASSLFGRRSGASVLTF.

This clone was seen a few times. The CDR3 sequence is CASSDSIEGLAKQYF. Here the CDR3 DNA reads TGTGCCAGCAGTGACTCGATTGAGGGACTAGCGAAGCAGTATTTT. The V gene is TRBV6-4, the J gene TRBJ2-3; 10 bases are shared with TRBD2. With 0 bases clipped from V and 11 bases from J, the junction kept 8 bases outside the gene matches. From germline, CDR1 is MRHNA and CDR2 SNTAGT. The CDR3 is 15 amino acids.

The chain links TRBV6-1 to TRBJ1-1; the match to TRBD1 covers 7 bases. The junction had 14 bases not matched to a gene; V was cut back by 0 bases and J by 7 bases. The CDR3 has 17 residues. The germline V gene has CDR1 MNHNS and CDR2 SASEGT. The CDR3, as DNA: TGTGCCAGCAGTGAAGCATTTAGGGCAGGGGGAGAGGTTGAAGCTTTCTTT. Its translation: CASSEAFRAGGEVEAFF.

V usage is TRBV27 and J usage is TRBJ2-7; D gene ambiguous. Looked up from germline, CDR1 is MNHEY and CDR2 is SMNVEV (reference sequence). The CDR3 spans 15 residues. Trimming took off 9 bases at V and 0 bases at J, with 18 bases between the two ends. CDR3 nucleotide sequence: TGTGCCAGTCAGCTAGTTGGCTTGAGCTCCTACGAGCAGTACTTC. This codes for CASQLVGLSSYEQYF.

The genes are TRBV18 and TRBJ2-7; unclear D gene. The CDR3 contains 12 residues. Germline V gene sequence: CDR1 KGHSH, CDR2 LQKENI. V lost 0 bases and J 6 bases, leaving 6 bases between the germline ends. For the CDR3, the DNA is TGTGCCAGCTCACCACCGACGGGCGAGCAGTACTTC. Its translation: CASSPPTGEQYF.